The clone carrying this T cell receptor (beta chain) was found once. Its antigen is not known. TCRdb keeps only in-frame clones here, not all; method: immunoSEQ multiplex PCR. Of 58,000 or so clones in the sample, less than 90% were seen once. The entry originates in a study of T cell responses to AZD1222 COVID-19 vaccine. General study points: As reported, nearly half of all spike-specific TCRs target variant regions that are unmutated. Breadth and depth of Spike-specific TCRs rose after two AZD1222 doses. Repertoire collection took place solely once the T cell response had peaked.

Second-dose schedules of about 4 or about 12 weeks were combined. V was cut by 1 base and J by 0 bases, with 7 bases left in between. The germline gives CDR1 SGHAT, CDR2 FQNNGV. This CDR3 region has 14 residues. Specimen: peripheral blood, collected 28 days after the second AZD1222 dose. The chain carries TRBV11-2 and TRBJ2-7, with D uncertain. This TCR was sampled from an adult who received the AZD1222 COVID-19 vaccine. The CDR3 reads CASSLVRDSYEQYF. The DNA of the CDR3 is TGTGCCAGCAGCTTAGTAAGGGACTCCTACGAGCAGTACTTC.